A selection of T cell receptor beta chains follows, all from one sample in a study of T cell responses to AZD1222 COVID-19 vaccine. Sequencing was performed with immunoSEQ multiplex PCR; in TCRdb, only in-frame clones are kept and a portion is missing. Of approximately 100,000 clones listed, roughly 90% were seen once; the top ten hold around 1.2%. The specimen was peripheral blood, collected on day 0 of AZD1222 vaccination. These receptor sequences come from an adult in good health. Each CDR3 is given with its conserved first and last residue. The order of the fields is J gene, V gene, D gene, clone size, CDR3 DNA, CDR3 protein. D genes are given only for firm matches. The listing skips clone size in some rows; elsewhere it reads once, few, many or a size class.

>TRBJ2-1|TRBV5-1|-|once
TGCGCCAGCACCCTTGGGGTCCCACAAAGGGACAATGAGCAGTTCTTC
CASTLGVPQRDNEQFF
>TRBJ2-5|TRBV5-4|TRBD1|once
TGTGCCAGCAGGCCCCGGGACAGAGAGACCCAGTACTTC
CASRPRDRETQYF
>TRBJ1-5|TRBV7-9|-|few
TGTGCCAGCAGCCTAGGACACCCAGGGGCCCAGCATTTT
CASSLGHPGAQHF
>TRBJ2-3|TRBV28|TRBD1|-
TGTGCCAGCAGTTTAAACAGGGGGGGCACAGATACGCAGTATTTT
CASSLNRGGTDTQYF
>TRBJ1-2|TRBV4-3|TRBD1|-
TGCGCCAGCAGCCAAGATAGGACAGGGGTTGGTGGCTACACCTTC
CASSQDRTGVGGYTF
>TRBJ1-1|TRBV7-6|-|-
TGTGCCAGCAGCTTAGGGGCTTCGGGAAACACTGAAGCTTTCTTT
CASSLGASGNTEAFF
>TRBJ2-5|TRBV9|-|once
TGTGCCAGCAGCGTTGGGCCGTCAACAGAGACCCAGTACTTC
CASSVGPSTETQYF
>TRBJ1-5|TRBV6-2/TRBV6-3|-|-
TGTGCCAGCAGTTACTCAGGGGTGAGCAATCAGCCCCAGCATTTT
CASSYSGVSNQPQHF
>TRBJ1-6|TRBV28|TRBD1|-
TGTGCCAGCAGTCTTCCCGGGACAGGGCATTCACCCCTCCACTTT
CASSLPGTGHSPLHF
>TRBJ1-4|TRBV6-5|TRBD1|-
TGTGCCAGCAGTTACTCAACAGGGGAAGGGGAGGAAAAACTGTTTTTT
CASSYSTGEGEEKLFF
>TRBJ2-5|TRBV19|TRBD2|-
TGTGCCAGTAGTACGGGAGGTCAAGAGACCCAGTACTTC
CASSTGGQETQYF
>TRBJ1-5|TRBV2|-|-
TGTGCCAGCAGTCAGACCTCAGGGCGGCAGCCCCAGCATTTT
CASSQTSGRQPQHF
>TRBJ1-4|TRBV7-9|-|-
TGTGCCAGCAGCACTAATGAAAAACTGTTTTTT
CASSTNEKLFF
>TRBJ1-6|TRBV5-1|-|-
TGCGCCAGCAGAGGTGGGGACTCCTATAATTCACCCCTCCACTTT
CASRGGDSYNSPLHF
>TRBJ1-5|TRBV6-5|TRBD1|-
TGTGCCAGCAGCCGCGACAGGGAGGCGTATCAGCCCCAGCATTTT
CASSRDREAYQPQHF
>TRBJ2-3|TRBV6-2/TRBV6-3|TRBD2|-
TGTGCCAGCAGTTACTCTGGACTAGCGACAGATACGCAGTATTTT
CASSYSGLATDTQYF
>TRBJ1-2|TRBV11-3|-|-
TGTGCCAGCAGCTCTGCCGGCTATGGCTACACCTTC
CASSSAGYGYTF
>TRBJ2-7|TRBV29-1|TRBD2|-
TGCAGCGCAAGCGGGGGGGCCTTCTACGAGCAGTACTTC
CSASGGAFYEQYF
>TRBJ1-1|TRBV6-2/TRBV6-3|TRBD1|few
TGTGCCAGCAGTTTTCGGACAGGGGGGACTGAAGCTTTCTTT
CASSFRTGGTEAFF
>TRBJ2-7|TRBV7-2|-|-
TGTGCCAGCAGCCACCCGGACTACCTAAAGGACGAGCAGTACTTC
CASSHPDYLKDEQYF
>TRBJ2-7|TRBV28|TRBD1|-
TGTGCCAGCAGACGGGACAGAGACTACGAGCAGTACTTC
CASRRDRDYEQYF
>TRBJ1-1|TRBV7-2|-|-
TGTGCCAGCAGCTTAGGGGGTCTGGGGGGCACTGAAGCTTTCTTT
CASSLGGLGGTEAFF
>TRBJ2-1|TRBV20-1|-|-
TGCAGTGCTAGGGCGGATGAGCAGTTCTTC
CSARADEQFF
>TRBJ1-2|TRBV30|-|once
TGTGCCTGGAGTCCAGGGGACATCGGGTATGGCTACACCTTC
CAWSPGDIGYGYTF
>TRBJ1-1|TRBV11-2|-|once
TGTGCCAGCAGCTTAACCGTGAACACTGAAGCTTTCTTT
CASSLTVNTEAFF
>TRBJ2-3|TRBV20-1|-|-
TGCAGTGCTACTCTGAAAGATACGCAGTATTTT
CSATLKDTQYF
>TRBJ1-1|TRBV15|TRBD1|once
TGTGCCACCGATACAGGGGGCGGGAGGAACACTGAAGCTTTCTTT
CATDTGGGRNTEAFF
>TRBJ2-7|TRBV12-3/TRBV12-4|-|-
TGTGCCAGCAGTTTAAGGCAGGGCTACGAGCAGTACTTC
CASSLRQGYEQYF
>TRBJ2-1|TRBV19|-|-
TGTGCCAGTACCCCTCCGGGGGCCCGATACAATGAGCAGTTCTTC
CASTPPGARYNEQFF
>TRBJ2-1|TRBV19|TRBD1|few
TGTGCCAGTAGTCCCCGGACAGGGGTGGTTTACAATGAGCAGTTCTTC
CASSPRTGVVYNEQFF
>TRBJ1-5|TRBV27|-|-
TGTGCCATCGCCCTTTGGGACCCAGATAGCAATCAGCCCCAGCATTTT
CAIALWDPDSNQPQHF
>TRBJ1-1|TRBV20-1|-|-
TGCAGTGCTAGCCCCGGGGCTGAAGCTTTCTTT
CSASPGAEAFF
>TRBJ1-1|TRBV20-1|-|-
TGCAGTGCAGCCCAGCGGGCTGAAGCTTTCTTT
CSAAQRAEAFF
>TRBJ1-1|TRBV7-9|-|-
TGTGCCAGCAGTTCCTACCCAGAAGCTTTCTTT
CASSSYPEAFF
>TRBJ2-5|TRBV28|TRBD2|-
TGTGCCAGCACCCAAGGGACTAGTTTAGAGACCCAGTACTTC
CASTQGTSLETQYF
>TRBJ2-7|TRBV3-1/TRBV3-2|-|-
TGTGCCAGCAGCCAACTCTACTACGAGCAGTACTTC
CASSQLYYEQYF
>TRBJ2-7|TRBV5-1|-|-
TGCGCCAGCAGCTTGTTCAACAGCGCCTACGAGCAGTACTTC
CASSLFNSAYEQYF
>TRBJ2-1|TRBV7-2|-|-
TGTGCCAGCAGCTTAGGGACGAGCAATGAGCAGTTCTTC
CASSLGTSNEQFF
>TRBJ2-2|TRBV29-1|TRBD1|-
TGCAGCGTTGACTGGACAGGGGCCGGGGAGCTGTTTTTT
CSVDWTGAGELFF
>TRBJ2-2|TRBV7-9|TRBD2|-
TGTGCCAGCAGCTTAAGACTAGCGGGGGATGCCGGGGAGCTGTTTTTT
CASSLRLAGDAGELFF
>TRBJ2-7|TRBV20-1|-|-
TGCAGTGCTAGTAAGGACAGCGGCTCCTACGAGCAGTACTTC
CSASKDSGSYEQYF
>TRBJ1-5|TRBV10-3|-|-
TGTGCCATCAGACAGGGTTTCGATAATCAGCCCCAGCATTTT
CAIRQGFDNQPQHF
>TRBJ2-2|TRBV5-5|-|-
TGTGCCAGCAGCCTTGGACAGCTGATCGGGGAGCTGTTTTTT
CASSLGQLIGELFF
>TRBJ1-2|TRBV18|-|once
TGTGCCAGCTCACTAATCGGGCCTACCGAGAGGAGAGGCTACACCTTC
CASSLIGPTERRGYTF
>TRBJ1-1|TRBV18|-|-
TGTGCCAGCTCACCGGCTCGAGGGAACACTGAAGCTTTCTTT
CASSPARGNTEAFF